Below, 28 T cell receptor beta chains from the same sample are listed, as sequenced in a study of identical twins. One entry per CDR3 protein results from TCRdb running MiXCR on the 5' RACE reads. The sample lists 450,000 or so distinct CDR3 sequences; 20% to 30% were seen once. These sequences were also reported in another study, on T cells expressing NK-cell markers.

Sequencing was done on a sample of CD4+ T cells sorted from blood. These receptors originate from a woman younger than 35 in good health.

The chain couples TRBV15 to TRBJ2-2, with 10 bases identical to TRBD2. V shed 2 bases and J 0 bases; nucleotides not matched to a gene: 3. From germline, CDR1 is LNHNV and CDR2 YYDKDF (reference sequence). The CDR3 spans 17 residues. Written as DNA, the CDR3 is TGTGCCACCAGCAGACTACTAGCGGGATCGAACACCGGGGAGCTGTTTTTT. Its protein is CATSRLLAGSNTGELFF.

The V gene is TRBV19, the J gene TRBJ2-1; the D gene is possibly TRBD2 (7 bases). CDR3 length equals 13 residues. Per germline, CDR1 LNHDA and CDR2 SQIVND (reference sequence). Trimming took 10 bases from V and 9 from J, leaving 19 bases between them. CDR3 in DNA: TGTGCCACCCGGGGACGGGGGGCGGGTGAGCAGTTCTTC. Its translation: CATRGRGAGEQFF.

The J gene is TRBJ2-1, the V gene TRBV5-1; D might be TRBD1 (6 bases). The germline V gene encodes CDR1 SGHRS and CDR2 YFSETQ. This CDR3 has 14 residues. V lost 4 bases and J lost 12, with 20 bases in between. The CDR3 spells CASSSTDRSYGQFF. The CDR3, as DNA: TGCGCCAGCAGCAGTACCGACAGGAGCTATGGGCAGTTCTTC.

The chain recombines TRBV5-1 with TRBJ2-7; D not certain. This CDR3 region has 15 residues. The V end was cut by 5 bases, the J end by 6 bases, with 21 bases between. Germline values: CDR1 SGHRS, CDR2 YFSETQ. The CDR3 is CASRPNLVPGREQYF. CDR3 nucleotides: TGCGCCAGCAGGCCCAACCTAGTCCCCGGCCGCGAGCAGTACTTC.

This clonotype was observed a few times. V is TRBV6-5 and J is TRBJ1-1, with a weak D call TRBD1 (5 bases). Trimming shortened V by 0 bases and J by 6 bases, and 11 bases separated the two germline ends. The CDR3 is 14 residues long. The germline gives CDR1 MNHEY, CDR2 SVGAGI. CDR3 amino acids: CASSYSNRGSEAFF. CDR3 coding DNA: TGTGCCAGCAGTTACTCGAACCGGGGGTCTGAAGCTTTCTTT.

This clonotype was recorded many times. The chain couples TRBV5-4 to TRBJ2-1; D is unresolved. CDR3 length equals 12 residues. V gave up 2 bases and J gave up 2 bases, with 2 bases separating them. Germline-derived CDR1 and CDR2 are SGHNT and YYREEE (reference sequence). CDR3 DNA sequence: TGTGCCAGCAGCTTTCCCTACAATGAGCAGTTCTTC. Its translation: CASSFPYNEQFF.

The V call is TRBV5-1, the J call TRBJ2-7; 8 positions agree with TRBD2. The CDR3 extends over 20 amino acids. V trimming: 4 bases; J trimming: 2 bases; junction bases outside the gene matches: 23. Germline CDR1 SGHRS, CDR2 YFSETQ. CDR3 protein: CASSPRGGKTTSPWTYEQYF. DNA of the CDR3: TGCGCCAGCAGCCCTCGGGGGGGGAAGACTACTTCGCCCTGGACCTACGAGCAGTACTTC.

This clonotype was detected only once. V gene TRBV10-3 combines with J gene TRBJ2-5, with D possibly matching TRBD1 (7 bases). V was pared by 4 bases and J by 4 bases, with 19 bases between. Germline lookup yields CDR1 ENHRY and CDR2 SYGVKD. The CDR3 runs to 16 residues. The CDR3 is CAISARGSGGGETQYF. The CDR3 region has the DNA TGTGCCATCAGTGCCCGGGGTTCAGGGGGAGGAGAGACCCAGTACTTC.

This clonotype came up a few times. This chain uses TRBV12-3 or TRBV12-4 with TRBJ1-1; D gene unclear. V was trimmed by 4 bases and J by 0 bases, leaving 6 bases between them. CDR3 size: 13 residues. The CDR3 bases are TGTGCCAGCAGTTCGTATGTGAACACTGAAGCTTTCTTT. Translation: CASSSYVNTEAFF.

J is TRBJ2-5 and V is TRBV10-2, with D perhaps TRBD2 (6 bases). Trimming stripped 8 bases from V and 4 bases from J, with 17 bases between. This CDR3 comprises 14 residues. Germline CDR1 WSHSY, CDR2 SAAADI. The CDR3 sequence is CASRTGTGPETQYF. DNA for the CDR3: TGCGCCAGCCGAACCGGGACTGGTCCAGAGACCCAGTACTTC.

The rearrangement uses TRBV20-1 and TRBJ2-2, with D maybe TRBD1 (5 bases). Trimming left V 5 bases short and J 8 bases short, with 9 bases between. The CDR3 has 11 amino acids. Germline lookup yields CDR1 DFQATT and CDR2 SNEGSKA (reference sequence). DNA of the CDR3: TGCAGTGCTGGGGCAGGGGGGGAGCTGTTTTTT. Its translation: CSAGAGGELFF.

A few counts support this clonotype. This chain joins TRBV20-1 and TRBJ2-1, with 8 bases lining up with TRBD2. CDR3 size: 13 residues. After removal of 6 bases from V and 2 bases from J, the junction contained 3 bases not matched to a gene. The germline CDR1 and CDR2 sequences are DFQATT and SNEGSKA (reference sequence). This chain's CDR3 is CSAPGLAYNEQFF. The CDR3 nucleotides are TGCAGTGCCCCGGGACTAGCCTACAATGAGCAGTTCTTC.

This clonotype was counted only a few times. This CDR3 is CSVRTSGRAGEQFF. DNA of the CDR3: TGCAGCGTTCGGACTAGCGGGAGGGCCGGTGAGCAGTTCTTC. The chain combines TRBV29-1 with TRBJ2-1; TRBD2 matches at 15 bases. Trimming removed 5 bases from V and 9 bases from J; junction bases left unmatched: 5. The germline gives CDR1 SQVTM, CDR2 ANQGSEA. The CDR3 runs to 14 residues.

This clonotype was counted between two and nine times. The J gene is TRBJ1-1, the V gene TRBV18; the match to TRBD1 covers 8 bases. Per the germline V gene, CDR1 is KGHSH and CDR2 is LQKENI. The CDR3 is made up of 15 amino acids. V lost 3 bases, J lost 4 bases, and 7 bases stayed unmatched. The DNA of the CDR3 is TGTGCCAGCTCACCTTGGACAGGGCTGCGCACTGAAGCTTTCTTT. Its protein is CASSPWTGLRTEAFF.

V usage is TRBV5-1 and J usage is TRBJ2-7, with D perhaps matching TRBD1 or TRBD2 (5 bases each). V lost 0 bases and J lost 6, with 16 bases in between. CDR1 and CDR2 (germline): SGHRS, YFSETQ. The CDR3 is 15 residues long. Written as DNA, the CDR3 is TGCGCCAGCAGCTTGGGGGGGACGGGAACGGGCGAGCAGTACTTC. Its translation: CASSLGGTGTGEQYF. The full variable domain, its missing parts supplied by reference TRBV5-1 and TRBJ2-7, is KAGVTQTPRYLIKTRGQQVTLSCSPISGHRSVSWYQQTPGQGLQFLFEYFSETQRNKGNFPGRFSGRQFSNSRSEMNVSTLELGDSALYLCASSLGGTGTGEQYFGPGTRLTVT.

CDR3 loop: CASSLNSVLGEQFF. CDR3 DNA sequence: TGTGCCAGCAGCTTAAATTCCGTGTTAGGTGAGCAGTTCTTC. This chain joins TRBV7-3 and TRBJ2-1; D gene ambiguous. The CDR3 is 14 amino acids. V was trimmed by 1 base and J by 9 bases, leaving 13 bases between them. Per germline, CDR1 SGHTA and CDR2 FQGTGA.

This clonotype was picked up a small number of times. The chain links TRBV21-1 to TRBJ2-7; the table's D call, TRBD1, has no DNA check behind it. TRBV21-1 is reported as a pseudogene. This CDR3 has 14 residues. The CDR3 sequence is CASSVRDRTYEQYF. CDR3 in DNA: TGTGCCAGCAGCGTCCGGGACCGTACCTACGAGCAGTACTTC.

Many counts were recorded for this clonotype. The chain is built from TRBV7-6 and TRBJ1-1, with D uncertain. The V and J ends lost 5 bases and 1 base respectively, with 8 bases between them. The germline gives CDR1 SGHVS, CDR2 FNYEAQ. The CDR3 spans 13 residues. The CDR3 here is CASSRDANTEAFF. In DNA form, the CDR3 reads TGTGCCAGCAGCCGGGATGCGAACACTGAAGCTTTCTTT.

The table lists this clonotype with a count of one. The chain couples TRBV15 to TRBJ2-1, with a tentative D call TRBD1 (5 bases). V was shortened by 0 bases and J by 3 bases, with 12 bases between the two germline ends. CDR1 LNHNV and CDR2 YYDKDF come from the germline V gene (reference sequence). The CDR3 runs to 16 residues. CDR3 bases: TGTGCCACCAGCAGAGATGGGGCCTCCCACTACAATGAGCAGTTCTTC. This translates into CATSRDGASHYNEQFF. The full variable domain, its missing parts supplied by reference TRBV15 and TRBJ2-1, is DAMVIQNPRYQVTQFGKPVTLSCSQTLNHNVMYWYQQKSSQAPKLLFHYYDKDFNNEADTPDNFQSRRPNTSFCFLDIRSPGLGDTAMYLCATSRDGASHYNEQFFGPGTRLTVL.

This clonotype was detected a few times. Written as DNA, the CDR3 is TGTGCCAGCAGTCAGTACAGGCCTCTAGCTCCCGAGACCCAGTACTTC. It is translated as CASSQYRPLAPETQYF. This chain joins TRBV12-3 or TRBV12-4 and TRBJ2-5; D possibly uses TRBD1 or TRBD2 (5 bases each). The ends were cut back, 5 bases at V and 5 bases at J, with 21 bases in the middle. The length of the CDR3 is 16 residues.

V gene TRBV11-2 combines with J gene TRBJ2-7; 8 bases fit TRBD2. The V gene's germline CDR1 is SGHAT and CDR2 FQNNGV. V shed 6 bases and J 3 bases; nucleotides not matched to a gene: 7. There are 14 residues in the CDR3. The CDR3 DNA follows: TGTGCCAGCAGACAAGCGGGGGTAATCTACGAGCAGTACTTC. Protein: CASRQAGVIYEQYF.

This clonotype has only a few counts. This chain links TRBV7-2 with TRBJ2-7; 11 bases fit TRBD2. CDR3 length equals 14 residues. Germline-derived CDR1 and CDR2 are SGHTA and FQGNSA. The junction had 5 bases not matched to a gene; V was cut back by 4 bases and J by 6 bases. Here the CDR3 reads CASSSLGLAGEQYF. The CDR3 DNA reads TGTGCCAGCAGCTCCCTAGGACTAGCGGGCGAGCAGTACTTC. The whole variable domain, remainder taken from reference TRBV7-2 and TRBJ2-7, is GAGVSQSPSNKVTEKGKDVELRCDPISGHTALYWYRQSLGQGLEFLIYFQGNSAPDKSGLPSDRFSAERTGGSVSTLTIQRTQQEDSAVYLCASSSLGLAGEQYFGPGTRLTVT.

V gene TRBV20-1 combines with J gene TRBJ2-3; 8 bases fit TRBD2. CDR3 size: 14 residues. V trimming: 6 bases; J trimming: 7 bases; junction bases outside the gene matches: 12. CDR1 and CDR2 from the germline V gene are DFQATT and SNEGSKA (reference sequence). CDR3 amino acids: CSAKPGLVSHTQYF. CDR3 bases: TGCAGTGCGAAACCGGGACTAGTCTCTCATACGCAGTATTTT.

The genes are TRBV5-1 and TRBJ2-1; 16 nucleotides agree with TRBD2. Per the germline V gene, CDR1 is SGHRS and CDR2 is YFSETQ. CDR3 size: 19 residues. The V segment lost 4 bases and the J segment 0 bases; nucleotides outside the gene matches: 7. The DNA for the CDR3 is TGCGCCAGCAGCGGTACCGGGACTAGCGGGGGGGCCTCCTACAATGAGCAGTTCTTC. This translates into CASSGTGTSGGASYNEQFF.

The V and J genes are TRBV5-1 and TRBJ2-6; no clear D. The CDR3 consists of 14 residues. CDR1 and CDR2 (germline): SGHRS, YFSETQ. V gave up 5 bases and J gave up 0 bases, with 6 bases separating them. The CDR3: CASRLDSGANVLTF. The DNA of the CDR3 is TGCGCCAGCAGATTAGACTCTGGGGCCAACGTCCTGACTTTC.

This clonotype appeared a few times. DNA of the CDR3: TGTGCCAGCAGCCCCCAGGTAGCGGGGCACTTAACTTTAACCACAGATACGCAGTATTTT. This sequence encodes CASSPQVAGHLTLTTDTQYF. This rearrangement joins TRBV27 to TRBJ2-3; 8 bases match TRBD2. The V gene end was trimmed by 6 bases and the J gene end by 2 bases; junction bases not matched to a gene: 22. Per the germline V gene, CDR1 is MNHEY and CDR2 is SMNVEV (reference sequence). The CDR3 has 20 residues.

V is TRBV4-1 and J is TRBJ1-1; possibly TRBD1 for D (5 bases). Trimming cost V 4 bases and J 5 bases, with 17 bases left between them. The CDR3 runs 15 residues. The V gene's germline CDR1 is MGHRA and CDR2 YSYEKL. CDR3 in DNA: TGCGCCAGCAGCCCTCGTAGGGCAGGGCGGACTGAAGCTTTCTTT. Protein: CASSPRRAGRTEAFF.

The J gene is TRBJ1-2, the V gene TRBV12-3 or TRBV12-4; a weak D match, TRBD1 (5 bases). Trimming removed 6 bases from V and 4 bases from J, with 18 bases in between. This CDR3 spans 15 amino acids. CDR3 sequence: CASSPTRQPPYGYTF. The CDR3 nucleotides read TGTGCCAGCAGCCCAACCCGACAGCCCCCCTATGGCTACACCTTC.